This T cell receptor (beta chain) was obtained from a study of cytomegalovirus exposure and HLA in healthy donors. 60 Vbeta and 13 Jbeta primers were used in PCR. Sequencing used immunoSEQ multiplex PCR; TCRdb keeps in-frame clones, though not all of them. The table lists under 150,000 clones, about two thirds of them singletons. Germline V lookup: CDR1 DFQATT, CDR2 SNEGSKA (reference sequence). Trimming removed 6 bases at V and 6 bases at J, with 9 bases between. The length of the CDR3 is 11 residues. The TCR comes from an older woman in good health and CMV-seropositive. Sequenced sample: PBMCs. The V call is TRBV20-1, the J call TRBJ2-1; D remains unclear. CDR3 DNA: TGCAGTGCCCCCTCCCTCAATGAGCAGTTCTTC. Protein sequence: CSAPSLNEQFF.